These 14 T cell receptor beta chains share one sample of origin, sequenced in a study of technical replicates of blood from several donors. Assay: immunoSEQ multiplex PCR; the TCRdb copy retains only in-frame clones and omits some. The data hold 70,000 to 85,000 clones, with just under 95% observed a single time. Source material: T cells isolated from PBMCs. The receptor set was obtained from a human donor in good health.

J is TRBJ2-3 and V is TRBV29-1; unclear D gene. The V gene lost 4 bases and the J gene lost 6 bases, with 8 bases spanning the gap. Germline assignment: CDR1 SQVTM and CDR2 ANQGSEA. The CDR3 is 11 amino acids. The CDR3 bases are TGCAGCGTTGGGCCAGTCGATACGCAGTATTTT. Its protein product is CSVGPVDTQYF.

The chain uses TRBV7-2 and TRBJ1-1; no reliable D call. Per the germline V gene, CDR1 is SGHTA and CDR2 is FQGNSA. Trimming shortened V by 0 bases and J by 8 bases, and 7 bases separated the two germline ends. This CDR3 comprises 12 residues. This chain's CDR3 is CASSLARREAFF. DNA of the CDR3: TGTGCCAGCAGCTTAGCGCGGAGGGAAGCTTTCTTT.

The rearrangement links TRBV2 to TRBJ2-7; 10 bases line up with TRBD2. The germline gives CDR1 SNHLY, CDR2 FYNNEI. The length of the CDR3 is 12 residues. The V gene end was trimmed by 7 bases and the J gene end by 4 bases; junction bases not matched to a gene: 1. CDR3 protein: CASTSGSYEQYF. The DNA of the CDR3 is TGTGCCAGCACTAGCGGGAGTTACGAGCAGTACTTC.

V and J are TRBV6-5 and TRBJ2-7, with 8 bases fitting TRBD2. CDR1 is MNHEY and CDR2 is SVGAGI in the germline V gene. V was clipped by 4 bases and J by 2 bases; unmatched bases: 4. There are 14 residues in the CDR3. In nucleotides, the CDR3 is TGTGCCAGCAGTTTACTAGCGGTCCCCTACGAGCAGTACTTC. Residues: CASSLLAVPYEQYF.

The gene calls are TRBV28 and TRBJ2-6; TRBD2 might be the D (5 bases). The CDR3 extends over 17 amino acids. The germline gives CDR1 MDHEN, CDR2 SYDVKM. V gave up 1 base and J gave up 0 bases, with 10 bases separating them. The CDR3 spells CASSLSAGSSGANVLTF. The CDR3 region has the DNA TGTGCCAGCAGTTTATCGGCTGGGAGCTCTGGGGCCAACGTCCTGACTTTC.

V and J are TRBV30 and TRBJ1-4; D ambiguous. This CDR3 has 13 residues. V was cut by 7 bases and J by 8 bases, with 17 bases left in between. The germline gives CDR1 GTSNPN, CDR2 SVGIG (reference sequence). The DNA for the CDR3 is TGTGCCTATGCCCGGACTACTTGGGAAAAACTGTTTTTT. Its translation is CAYARTTWEKLFF.

This chain joins TRBV7-2 and TRBJ1-2, with 9 nucleotides matching TRBD1. Germline trimming cut 4 bases from V and 4 bases from J; bases unmatched to any gene: 10. The germline gives CDR1 SGHTA, CDR2 FQGNSA. The CDR3 consists of 16 residues. CDR3 in amino acids: CASSWGQGGTSYGYTF. The CDR3 DNA is TGTGCCAGCAGCTGGGGACAGGGAGGGACAAGCTATGGCTACACCTTC. Together with reference TRBV7-2 and TRBJ1-2, the CDR3 gives the full variable domain: GAGVSQSPSNKVTEKGKDVELRCDPISGHTALYWYRQSLGQGLEFLIYFQGNSAPDKSGLPSDRFSAERTGGSVSTLTIQRTQQEDSAVYLCASSWGQGGTSYGYTFGSGTRLTVV.

This clone appeared a single time. The chain couples TRBV27 to TRBJ2-2; 8 positions match TRBD2. The CDR3 sequence is 16 residues long. V gave up 8 bases and J gave up 3 bases; unmatched junction bases: 11. Per germline, CDR1 MNHEY and CDR2 SMNVEV (reference sequence). The DNA of the CDR3 is TGTGCCAGCGGTTCAACTAGCGGAACTTACACCGGGGAGCTGTTTTTT. It specifies CASGSTSGTYTGELFF.

The chain links TRBV10-3 to TRBJ1-1, with 10 bases that match TRBD1. The length of the CDR3 is 14 residues. Germline CDR1 and CDR2: ENHRY and SYGVKD. V dropped 8 bases and J dropped 6; count of bases not matched to a gene: 9. For the CDR3, the DNA is TGTGCCATCGGAAGCGGACAGGGGGGGCCTGAAGCTTTCTTT. Its translation is CAIGSGQGGPEAFF.

V usage is TRBV4-1 and J usage is TRBJ2-1, with TRBD2 matching 8 bases. This CDR3 has 18 amino acids. Germline V gene sequence: CDR1 MGHRA, CDR2 YSYEKL. The trim removed 0 bases at V and 3 bases at J, leaving 10 bases unmatched. CDR3 sequence (DNA): TGCGCCAGCAGCCAAGAGGAACTAGCGGAGGGACTCTACAATGAGCAGTTCTTC. It is translated as CASSQEELAEGLYNEQFF.

The J gene is TRBJ2-2, the V gene TRBV10-1; D gene unclear. Germline CDR1 and CDR2: WNHNN and SYGVQD (reference sequence). V lost 3 bases and J 1 base, leaving 6 bases between the germline ends. The CDR3 covers 14 residues. DNA of the CDR3: TGCGCCAGCAGTGAATACAGGAACACCGGGGAGCTGTTTTTT. Amino acids: CASSEYRNTGELFF.

The chain links TRBV6-5 to TRBJ2-7, with a weak D call TRBD1 (6 bases). Trimming pared 7 bases from V and 2 bases from J, leaving 12 bases between. Germline V gives CDR1 MNHEY, CDR2 SVGAGI. This CDR3 is 13 amino acids long. CDR3 DNA sequence: TGTGCCAGCACCCTCAGGGGCACCTACGAGCAGTACTTC. It encodes CASTLRGTYEQYF.

V gene TRBV6-5 combines with J gene TRBJ2-5; the match to TRBD2 covers 7 bases. This CDR3 is 13 amino acids long. V gave up 10 bases and J gave up 5 bases; unmatched junction bases: 10. The germline V gene encodes CDR1 MNHEY and CDR2 SVGAGI. The chain's CDR3 is CATLSGNGETQYF. The CDR3 nucleotides read TGTGCCACCTTGAGCGGGAACGGGGAGACCCAGTACTTC.

The chain is built from TRBV6-5 and TRBJ1-4; the D is unclear. Trimming removed 0 bases at V and 8 bases at J, with 7 bases between. This CDR3 comprises 13 residues. Germline assignment: CDR1 MNHEY and CDR2 SVGAGI. In DNA form, the CDR3 reads TGTGCCAGCAGTTACTCTGATGGCGAAAAACTGTTTTTT. It translates to CASSYSDGEKLFF.